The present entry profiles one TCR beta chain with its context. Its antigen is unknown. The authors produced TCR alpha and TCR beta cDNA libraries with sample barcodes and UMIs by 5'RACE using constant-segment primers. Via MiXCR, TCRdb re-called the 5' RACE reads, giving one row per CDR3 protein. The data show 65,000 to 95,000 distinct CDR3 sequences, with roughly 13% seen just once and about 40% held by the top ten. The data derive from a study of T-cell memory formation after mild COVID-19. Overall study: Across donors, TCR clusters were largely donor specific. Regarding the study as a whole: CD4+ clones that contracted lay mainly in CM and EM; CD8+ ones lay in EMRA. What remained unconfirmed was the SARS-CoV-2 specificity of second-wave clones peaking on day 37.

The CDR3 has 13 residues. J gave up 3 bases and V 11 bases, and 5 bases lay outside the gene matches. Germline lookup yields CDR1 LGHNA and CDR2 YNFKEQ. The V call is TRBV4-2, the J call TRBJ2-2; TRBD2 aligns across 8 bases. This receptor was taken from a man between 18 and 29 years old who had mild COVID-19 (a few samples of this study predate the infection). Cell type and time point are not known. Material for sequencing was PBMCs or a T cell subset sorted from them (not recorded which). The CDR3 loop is CAFAGGDTGELFF. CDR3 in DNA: TGTGCCTTCGCGGGGGGTGACACCGGGGAGCTGTTTTTT.